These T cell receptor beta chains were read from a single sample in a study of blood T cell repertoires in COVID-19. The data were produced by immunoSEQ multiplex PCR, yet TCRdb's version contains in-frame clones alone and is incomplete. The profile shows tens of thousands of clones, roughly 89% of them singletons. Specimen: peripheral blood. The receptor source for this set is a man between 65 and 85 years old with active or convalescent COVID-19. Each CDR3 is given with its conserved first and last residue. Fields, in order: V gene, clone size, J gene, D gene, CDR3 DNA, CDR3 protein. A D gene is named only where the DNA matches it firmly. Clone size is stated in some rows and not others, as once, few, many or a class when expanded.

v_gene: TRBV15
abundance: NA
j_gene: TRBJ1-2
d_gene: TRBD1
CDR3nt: TGTGCCACCAGCAGAGATGCACAGGGGGATGGTGGCTACACCTTC
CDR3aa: CATSRDAQGDGGYTF

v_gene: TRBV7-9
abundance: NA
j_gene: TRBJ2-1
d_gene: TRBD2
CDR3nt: TGTGCCAGCAGCTATGGACTAGCGCACAATGAGCAGTTCTTC
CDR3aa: CASSYGLAHNEQFF

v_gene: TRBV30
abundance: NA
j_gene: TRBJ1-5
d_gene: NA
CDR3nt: TGTGCCTGGAGTGTGAGAGATAATCAGCCCCAGCATTTT
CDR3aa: CAWSVRDNQPQHF

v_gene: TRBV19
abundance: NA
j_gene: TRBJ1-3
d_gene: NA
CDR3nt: TGTGCCAGTAGTGCGAGTTTCAGCTTACCCGGAGGGAACACCATATATTTT
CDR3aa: CASSASFSLPGGNTIYF

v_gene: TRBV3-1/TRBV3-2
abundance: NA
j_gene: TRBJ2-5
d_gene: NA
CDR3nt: TGTGCCAGCAGCCTAGCGAGGGAGACCCAGTACTTC
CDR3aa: CASSLARETQYF

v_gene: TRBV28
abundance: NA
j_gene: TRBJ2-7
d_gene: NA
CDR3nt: TGTGCCAGTTCCCGGGACTACGAGCAGTACTTC
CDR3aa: CASSRDYEQYF

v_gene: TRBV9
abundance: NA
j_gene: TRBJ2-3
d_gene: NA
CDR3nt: TGTGCCAGCAGCGTCAGAGCGGATGGGGTGGCAGATACGCAGTATTTT
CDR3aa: CASSVRADGVADTQYF

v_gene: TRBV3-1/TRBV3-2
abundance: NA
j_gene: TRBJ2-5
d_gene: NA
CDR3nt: TGTGCCAGCAGCCAATCGCGGCGGTCCCAGTACTTC
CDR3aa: CASSQSRRSQYF

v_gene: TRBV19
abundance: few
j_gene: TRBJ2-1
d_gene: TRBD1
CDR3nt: TGTGCCAGTAGTCAAGGACAGGGGATGGGGGAGCAGTTCTTC
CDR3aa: CASSQGQGMGEQFF

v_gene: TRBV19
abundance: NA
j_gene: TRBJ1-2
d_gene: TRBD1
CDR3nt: TGTGCCAGTAGTATGGACAGGGGCTTCTATGGCTACACCTTC
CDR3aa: CASSMDRGFYGYTF

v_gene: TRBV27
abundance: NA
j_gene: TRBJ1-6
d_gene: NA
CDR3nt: TGTGCCAGCAGTTTATTGAGGTCGGGGTCGTATAATTCACCCCTCCACTTT
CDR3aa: CASSLLRSGSYNSPLHF